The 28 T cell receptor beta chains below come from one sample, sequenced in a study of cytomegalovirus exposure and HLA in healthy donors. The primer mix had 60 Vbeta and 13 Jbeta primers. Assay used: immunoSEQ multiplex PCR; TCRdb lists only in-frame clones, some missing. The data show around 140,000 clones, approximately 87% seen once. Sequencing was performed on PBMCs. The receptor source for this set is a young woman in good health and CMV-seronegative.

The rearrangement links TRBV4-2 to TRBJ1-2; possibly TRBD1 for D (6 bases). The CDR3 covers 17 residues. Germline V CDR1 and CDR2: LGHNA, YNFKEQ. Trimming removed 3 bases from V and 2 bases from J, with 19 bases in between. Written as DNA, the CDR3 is TGTGCCAGCAGCCACGACCCCCCGAGGACAGACAACTATGGCTACACCTTC. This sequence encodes CASSHDPPRTDNYGYTF.

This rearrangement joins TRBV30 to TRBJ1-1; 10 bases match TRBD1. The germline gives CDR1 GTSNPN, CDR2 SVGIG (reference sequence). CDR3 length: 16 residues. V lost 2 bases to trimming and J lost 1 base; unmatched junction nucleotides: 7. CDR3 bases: TGTGCCTGGAGTCCGAGGACAGGGGGATCGAACACTGAAGCTTTCTTT. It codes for CAWSPRTGGSNTEAFF.

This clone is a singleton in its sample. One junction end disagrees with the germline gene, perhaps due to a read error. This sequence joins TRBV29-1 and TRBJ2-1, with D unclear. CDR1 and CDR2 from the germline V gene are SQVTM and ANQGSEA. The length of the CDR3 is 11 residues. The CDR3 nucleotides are TGCAACGTTGATCCCGGTGATGAGCAGTTCTTC. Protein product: CNVDPGDEQFF.

The CDR3 loop is CASSYPKGRGTDTQYF. In nucleotides, the CDR3 is TGTGCCAGCAGTTACCCTAAAGGGAGGGGCACAGATACGCAGTATTTT. The chain combines TRBV6-6 with TRBJ2-3, with 7 bases identical to TRBD2. The length of the CDR3 is 16 residues. Germline CDR1 and CDR2: MNHNY and SVGAGI (reference sequence). The V gene end was trimmed by 2 bases and the J gene end by 1 base; junction bases not matched to a gene: 6.

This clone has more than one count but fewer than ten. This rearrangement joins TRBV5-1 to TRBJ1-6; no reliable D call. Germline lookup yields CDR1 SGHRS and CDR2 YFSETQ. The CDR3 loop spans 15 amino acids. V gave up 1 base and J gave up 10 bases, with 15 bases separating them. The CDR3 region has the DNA TGCGCCAGCAGCTTGTTACCGGTCCTTCAATCACCCCTCCACTTT. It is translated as CASSLLPVLQSPLHF. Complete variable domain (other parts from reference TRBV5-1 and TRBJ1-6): KAGVTQTPRYLIKTRGQQVTLSCSPISGHRSVSWYQQTPGQGLQFLFEYFSETQRNKGNFPGRFSGRQFSNSRSEMNVSTLELGDSALYLCASSLLPVLQSPLHFGNGTRLTVT.

CDR3 sequence: CASSFGQGNLPREQYF. CDR3 sequence (DNA): TGTGCCAGCAGTTTCGGGCAGGGCAATCTACCCAGGGAGCAGTACTTC. The chain couples TRBV27 to TRBJ2-7; the D gene is possibly TRBD1 (5 bases). The CDR3 covers 16 residues. The V gene lost 3 bases and the J gene lost 7 bases, with 22 bases spanning the gap. Germline V CDR1 and CDR2: MNHEY, SMNVEV (reference sequence).

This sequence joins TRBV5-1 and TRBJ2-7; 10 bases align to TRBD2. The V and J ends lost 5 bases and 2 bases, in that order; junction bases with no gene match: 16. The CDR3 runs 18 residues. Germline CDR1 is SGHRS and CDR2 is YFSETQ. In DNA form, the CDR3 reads TGCGCCAGCAGACAAAATAGCGGGGGGCCCCACCGGCCCTACGAGCAGTACTTC. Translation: CASRQNSGGPHRPYEQYF.

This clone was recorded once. The DNA for the CDR3 is TGTGCCAGCAGCTTGGGACAGGGGGTAGACACCATATATTTT. This sequence encodes CASSLGQGVDTIYF. The chain is built from TRBV7-8 and TRBJ1-3; 11 bases agree with TRBD1. CDR3 length equals 14 residues. The germline CDR1 and CDR2 sequences are SGHVS and FQNEAQ. V lost 3 bases and J lost 8; bases outside the gene matches: 3.

CDR3 DNA: TGCAGCGTCCAAGAGGGCGGCTATGGCTACACCTTC. Its protein product is CSVQEGGYGYTF. The chain is built from TRBV29-1 and TRBJ1-2; D is uncertain. The CDR3 loop spans 12 amino acids. From germline, CDR1 is SQVTM and CDR2 ANQGSEA. The ends were cut back, 6 bases at V and 4 bases at J, with 12 bases in the middle.

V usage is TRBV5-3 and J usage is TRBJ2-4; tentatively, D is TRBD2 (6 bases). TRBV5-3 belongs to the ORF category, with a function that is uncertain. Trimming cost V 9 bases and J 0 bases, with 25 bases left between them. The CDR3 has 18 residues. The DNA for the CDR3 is TGTGCCACAGACCTAGCTAGCGAGTTCCATCTAGCCAAAAACATTCAGTACTTC. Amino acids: CATDLASEFHLAKNIQYF.

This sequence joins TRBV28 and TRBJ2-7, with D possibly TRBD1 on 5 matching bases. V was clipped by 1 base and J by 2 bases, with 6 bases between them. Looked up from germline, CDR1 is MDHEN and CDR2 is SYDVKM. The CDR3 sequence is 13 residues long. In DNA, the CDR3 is TGTGCCAGCAGTTTATTCAGGGCCTACGAGCAGTACTTC. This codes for CASSLFRAYEQYF.

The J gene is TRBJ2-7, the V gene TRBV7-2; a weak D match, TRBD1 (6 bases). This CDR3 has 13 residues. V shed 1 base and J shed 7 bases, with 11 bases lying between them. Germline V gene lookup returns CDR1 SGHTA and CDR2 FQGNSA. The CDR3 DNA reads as TGTGCCAGCAGCTTAGACAGGGAGTGGGAGCAGTACTTC. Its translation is CASSLDREWEQYF. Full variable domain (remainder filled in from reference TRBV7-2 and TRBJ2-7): GAGVSQSPSNKVTEKGKDVELRCDPISGHTALYWYRQSLGQGLEFLIYFQGNSAPDKSGLPSDRFSAERTGGSVSTLTIQRTQQEDSAVYLCASSLDREWEQYFGPGTRLTVT.

CDR3 loop: CASSLDQDTHNYGYTF. CDR3 DNA: TGTGCCAGCAGTTTAGATCAGGACACCCATAACTATGGCTACACCTTC. V gene TRBV28 combines with J gene TRBJ1-2, with a weak D call TRBD1 (5 bases). Germline CDR1 MDHEN, CDR2 SYDVKM. Trimming shortened V by 2 bases and J by 1 base, and 14 bases separated the two germline ends. The length of the CDR3 is 16 residues.

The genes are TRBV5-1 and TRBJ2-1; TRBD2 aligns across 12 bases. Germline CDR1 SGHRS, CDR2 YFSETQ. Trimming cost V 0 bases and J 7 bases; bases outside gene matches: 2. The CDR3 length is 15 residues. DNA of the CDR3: TGCGCCAGCAGCTTGGGACTAGCGGGAGAAAATGAGCAGTTCTTC. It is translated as CASSLGLAGENEQFF.

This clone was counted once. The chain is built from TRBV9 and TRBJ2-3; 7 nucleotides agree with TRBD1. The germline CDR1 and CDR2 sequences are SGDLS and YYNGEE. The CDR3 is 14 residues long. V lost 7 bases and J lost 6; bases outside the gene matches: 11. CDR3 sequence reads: CASGSTGVADTQYF. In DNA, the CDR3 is TGTGCCAGCGGGTCCACAGGGGTTGCCGATACGCAGTATTTT. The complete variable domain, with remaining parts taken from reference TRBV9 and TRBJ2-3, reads DSGVTQTPKHLITATGQRVTLRCSPRSGDLSVYWYQQSLDQGLQFLIQYYNGEERAKGNILERFSAQQFPDLHSELNLSSLELGDSALYFCASGSTGVADTQYFGPGTRLTVL.

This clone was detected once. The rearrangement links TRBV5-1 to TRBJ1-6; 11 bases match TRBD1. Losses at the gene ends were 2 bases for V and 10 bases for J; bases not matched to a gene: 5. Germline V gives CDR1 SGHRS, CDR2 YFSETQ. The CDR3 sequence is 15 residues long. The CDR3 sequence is CASSFGGQGGSPLHF. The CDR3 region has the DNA TGCGCCAGCAGCTTTGGGGGACAGGGGGGGTCACCCCTCCACTTT.

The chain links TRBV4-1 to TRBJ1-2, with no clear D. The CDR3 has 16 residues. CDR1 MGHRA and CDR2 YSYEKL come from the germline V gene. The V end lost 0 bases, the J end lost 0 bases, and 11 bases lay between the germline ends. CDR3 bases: TGCGCCAGCAGCCAAGATCGGAGTACCTCTAACTATGGCTACACCTTC. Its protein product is CASSQDRSTSNYGYTF.

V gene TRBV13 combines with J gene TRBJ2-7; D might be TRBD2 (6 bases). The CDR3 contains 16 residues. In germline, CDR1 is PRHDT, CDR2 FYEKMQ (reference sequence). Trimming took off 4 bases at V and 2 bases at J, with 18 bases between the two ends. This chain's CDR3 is CASSSRTTGPTYEQYF. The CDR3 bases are TGTGCCAGCAGCTCTCGGACTACCGGTCCCACCTACGAGCAGTACTTC.

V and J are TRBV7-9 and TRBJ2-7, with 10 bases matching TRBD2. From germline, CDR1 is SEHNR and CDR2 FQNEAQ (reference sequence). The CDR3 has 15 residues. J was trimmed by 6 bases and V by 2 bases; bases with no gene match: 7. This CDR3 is CASSLSAAGGLEQYF. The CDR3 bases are TGTGCCAGCAGCTTAAGTGCAGCGGGAGGGCTCGAGCAGTACTTC.

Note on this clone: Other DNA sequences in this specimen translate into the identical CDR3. CDR3 nucleotide sequence: TGTGCCAGCAGTGGGACTAGCGGGACAGATACGCAGTATTTT. This gives the protein CASSGTSGTDTQYF. The V and J genes are TRBV6-4 and TRBJ2-3, with TRBD2 matching 11 bases. J gave up 3 bases and V 4 bases, and 0 bases lay outside the gene matches. The CDR3 totals 14 residues. Per the germline V gene, CDR1 is MRHNA and CDR2 is SNTAGT.

The CDR3 is CASSNTGGSQPQHF. DNA of the CDR3: TGTGCCAGTAGTAACACAGGGGGCTCTCAGCCCCAGCATTTT. The V call is TRBV19, the J call TRBJ1-5; 9 bases align to TRBD1. There are 14 residues in the CDR3. The germline V gene encodes CDR1 LNHDA and CDR2 SQIVND (reference sequence). J lost 6 bases, V lost 4 bases, and 4 bases had no gene match. The full variable domain, its missing parts supplied by reference TRBV19 and TRBJ1-5, is DGGITQSPKYLFRKEGQNVTLSCEQNLNHDAMYWYRQDPGQGLRLIYYSQIVNDFQKGDIAEGYSVSREKKESFPLTVTSAQKNPTAFYLCASSNTGGSQPQHFGDGTRLSIL.

The CDR3 spells CASSKTSGGNEQFF. DNA of the CDR3: TGTGCCAGTAGTAAGACTAGCGGGGGGAATGAGCAGTTCTTC. The J gene is TRBJ2-1, the V gene TRBV19, with TRBD2 identical over 13 bases. Germline lookup yields CDR1 LNHDA and CDR2 SQIVND (reference sequence). The CDR3 length is 14 residues. J lost 7 bases, V lost 4 bases, and 1 base had no gene match.

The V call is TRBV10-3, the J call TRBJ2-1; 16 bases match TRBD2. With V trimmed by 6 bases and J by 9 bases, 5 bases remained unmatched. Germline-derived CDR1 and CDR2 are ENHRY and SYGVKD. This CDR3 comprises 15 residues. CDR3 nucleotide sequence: TGTGCCATCAGGGGACTAGCGGGGGGGCGGGGTGAGCAGTTCTTC. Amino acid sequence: CAIRGLAGGRGEQFF.

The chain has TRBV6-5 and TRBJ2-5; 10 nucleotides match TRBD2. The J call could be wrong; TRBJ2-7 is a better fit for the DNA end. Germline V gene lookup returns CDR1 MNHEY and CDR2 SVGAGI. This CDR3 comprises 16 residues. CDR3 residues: CASSYSVAGGRYEQYF. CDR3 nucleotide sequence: TGTGCCAGCAGTTACTCGGTAGCGGGAGGCCGGTACGAGCAGTACTTC.

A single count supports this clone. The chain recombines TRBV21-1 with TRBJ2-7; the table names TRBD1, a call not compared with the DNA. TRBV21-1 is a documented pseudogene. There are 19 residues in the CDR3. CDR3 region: CASSNLQLSGRDRGHEQYF. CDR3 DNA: TGTGCCAGCAGCAATCTCCAGCTGTCCGGCCGGGACAGGGGTCACGAGCAGTACTTC.

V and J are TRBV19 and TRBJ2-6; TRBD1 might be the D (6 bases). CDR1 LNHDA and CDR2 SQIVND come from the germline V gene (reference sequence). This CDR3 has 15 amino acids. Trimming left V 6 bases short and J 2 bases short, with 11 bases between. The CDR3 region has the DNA TGTGCCAGTAGAACAGGGCTCCCTGGGGCCAACGTCCTGACTTTC. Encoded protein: CASRTGLPGANVLTF.

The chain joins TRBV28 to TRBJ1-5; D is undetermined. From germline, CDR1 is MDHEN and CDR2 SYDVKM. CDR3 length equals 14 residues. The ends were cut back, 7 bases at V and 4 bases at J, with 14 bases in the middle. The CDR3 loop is CASTPGGLNQPQHF. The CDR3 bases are TGTGCCAGCACCCCGGGAGGGCTGAATCAGCCCCAGCATTTT.

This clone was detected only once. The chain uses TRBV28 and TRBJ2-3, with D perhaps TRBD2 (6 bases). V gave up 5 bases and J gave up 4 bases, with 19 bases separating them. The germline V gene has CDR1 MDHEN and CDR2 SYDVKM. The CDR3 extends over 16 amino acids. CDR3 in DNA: TGTGCCAGCAGTCTCCGACTAGGTTTGAAGCCAGATACGCAGTATTTT. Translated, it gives CASSLRLGLKPDTQYF.